The 12 T cell receptor beta chains below all came from one sample that was sequenced in a study of metastatic and nonmetastatic thyroid tumors. Every patient underwent thyroid surgery untreated. TCRdb re-called the PCR reads via MiXCR. The table includes about 93,000 clones, 9.5% to 15% detected once. Sequences were obtained from blood. Receptors were obtained from a female donor with papillary thyroid cancer or a benign thyroid nodule (not recorded which). Some clones in this sample may be carry-over from other donors' samples.

In its sample, this clone was seen many times. V gene TRBV20-1 combines with J gene TRBJ2-7; 13 positions agree with TRBD2. The junction had 10 bases not matched to a gene; V was cut back by 0 bases and J by 5 bases. This CDR3 region has 17 residues. The germline CDR1 and CDR2 sequences are DFQATT and SNEGSKA (reference sequence). CDR3 residues: CSARDRTSGRAGHEQYF. The CDR3 DNA reads as TGCAGTGCTAGAGATCGTACTAGCGGGAGGGCCGGGCACGAGCAGTACTTC.

The table lists this clone with a few counts. V is TRBV25-1 and J is TRBJ1-6; D is unresolved. CDR1 is MGHDK, CDR2 SYGVNS, per germline. There are 13 residues in the CDR3. Trimming removed 6 bases from V and 6 bases from J, with 9 bases in between. DNA of the CDR3: TGTGCCAGCAGGTTAGGCACTAATTCACCCCTCCACTTT. Translation gives CASRLGTNSPLHF.

This clone came up a few times. This likely comes from a read error, as the CDR3 has no conserved phenylalanine or tryptophan at its end. Written as DNA, the CDR3 is TGCAGTGCTAGCGACAGGGGGCGAAGGGAGACCCAGTACCTC. Translation gives CSASDRGRRETQYL. V and J are TRBV20-1 and TRBJ2-5; TRBD1 matches 10 bases. CDR3 length: 14 residues. Germline trimming cut 3 bases from V and 5 bases from J; bases unmatched to any gene: 6. The V gene's germline CDR1 is DFQATT and CDR2 SNEGSKA (reference sequence).

Ten or more counts support this clone. This could be a read error, since a much larger clone is one nucleotide away. Other DNA sequences within the sample encode an identical CDR3. The chain recombines TRBV5-1 with TRBJ1-1; no clear D. CDR3 length equals 11 residues. Germline V lookup: CDR1 SGHRS, CDR2 YFSETQ. The CDR3 DNA reads as TGCGCCAGCAGCCTGAACGCTGAAGCTTTCTTT. Protein product: CASSLNAEAFF. Supplemented by reference TRBV5-1 and TRBJ1-1, the full variable domain reads KAGVTQTPRYLIKTRGQQVTLSCSPISGHRSVSWYQQTPGQGLQFLFEYFSETQRNKGNFPGRFSGRQFSNSRSEMNVSTLELGDSALYLCASSLNAEAFFGQGTRLTVV.

This clone was recorded at least ten times. This chain connects TRBV16 to TRBJ1-5; TRBD1 might be the D (6 bases). CDR1 is KGHSY, CDR2 FQNENV, per germline. This CDR3 comprises 14 residues. V was trimmed by 3 bases and J by 5 bases, leaving 11 bases between them. The DNA for the CDR3 is TGTGCCAGCAGCCAGGCAGGGGTCGATCAGCCCCAGCATTTT. Its translation: CASSQAGVDQPQHF. The variable domain in full, with the rest retrieved from reference TRBV16 and TRBJ1-5, is GEEVAQTPKHLVRGEGQKAKLYCAPIKGHSYVFWYQQVLKNEFKFLISFQNENVFDETGMPKERFSAKCLPNSPCSLEIQATKLEDSAVYFCASSQAGVDQPQHFGDGTRLSIL.

This clone was seen ten or more times. V is TRBV4-3 and J is TRBJ2-7; TRBD1 agrees at 10 bases. Trimming at V came to 2 bases and at J to 6 bases, leaving 10 bases not matched to a gene. CDR1 LGHNA and CDR2 YSLEER come from the germline V gene. The CDR3 length is 16 residues. CDR3 sequence reads: CASSQFSGQGSGEQYF. The CDR3 coding sequence is TGCGCCAGCAGCCAATTTTCGGGACAGGGGTCGGGCGAGCAGTACTTC.

The rearrangement links TRBV20-1 to TRBJ1-2, with 7 bases lining up with TRBD1. V gave up 6 bases and J gave up 7 bases; unmatched junction bases: 17. The CDR3 sequence is 15 residues long. Germline V lookup: CDR1 DFQATT, CDR2 SNEGSKA (reference sequence). Here the CDR3 reads CSASTDRVSRSGYTF. CDR3 DNA: TGCAGTGCCTCAACCGACAGGGTCTCCCGCTCTGGCTACACCTTC.

This clone was counted at least ten times. The rearrangement joins TRBV9 to TRBJ1-2, with 7 bases that match TRBD1. The CDR3 spans 13 residues. Germline assignment: CDR1 SGDLS and CDR2 YYNGEE. Losses at the gene ends were 3 bases for V and 7 bases for J; bases not matched to a gene: 6. The CDR3 reads CASSGSQGGGYTF. For the CDR3, the DNA is TGTGCCAGCAGCGGGTCCCAGGGGGGTGGCTACACCTTC.

This clone was seen repeatedly, ten times or more. V and J are TRBV18 and TRBJ1-1; D might be TRBD1 (5 bases). Germline V lookup: CDR1 KGHSH, CDR2 LQKENI. The germline V and J ends were trimmed by 0 bases and 4 bases, with 12 bases remaining between them. CDR3 length equals 15 residues. In DNA, the CDR3 is TGTGCCAGCTCACCACCTGCGAGGGGAGGCACTGAAGCTTTCTTT. Translated: CASSPPARGGTEAFF.

The chain links TRBV28 to TRBJ1-1, with D tentatively TRBD1 (5 bases). CDR1 MDHEN and CDR2 SYDVKM come from the germline V gene. V lost 6 bases, J lost 8 bases, and 13 bases lay in between. This CDR3 is built from 12 residues. The CDR3 DNA sequence: TGTGCCAGCAGCCTTACGGGGGTGGAAGCTTTCTTT. Amino acids: CASSLTGVEAFF.

V is TRBV11-2 and J is TRBJ2-2; D possibly uses TRBD1 or TRBD2 (5 bases each). The V end was cut by 2 bases, the J end by 2 bases, with 9 bases between. This CDR3 spans 15 amino acids. Germline V gene sequence: CDR1 SGHAT, CDR2 FQNNGV. For the CDR3, the DNA is TGTGCCAGCAGCTTAATGTGGGACAACACCGGGGAGCTGTTTTTT. It codes for CASSLMWDNTGELFF.

This clone was detected only a few times. The same CDR3 is also encoded by other DNA sequences in this sample. V usage is TRBV18 and J usage is TRBJ1-1; D is ambiguous. Looked up from germline, CDR1 is KGHSH and CDR2 is LQKENI. The CDR3 contains 16 residues. V was pared by 2 bases and J by 1 base, with 14 bases between. The CDR3 bases are TGTGCCAGCTCACCATACCCCGGGGTTTCGAACACTGAAGCTTTCTTT. Its protein product is CASSPYPGVSNTEAFF.